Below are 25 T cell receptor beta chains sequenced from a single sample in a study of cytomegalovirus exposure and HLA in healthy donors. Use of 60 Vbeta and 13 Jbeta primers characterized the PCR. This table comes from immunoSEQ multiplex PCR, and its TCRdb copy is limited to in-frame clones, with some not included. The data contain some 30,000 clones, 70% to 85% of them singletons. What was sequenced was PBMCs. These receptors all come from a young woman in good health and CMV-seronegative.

This chain's CDR3 is CSARRGTDNTGELFF. CDR3 DNA sequence: TGCAGCGCCCGAAGGGGGACAGATAACACCGGGGAGCTGTTTTTT. The chain employs TRBV29-1 and TRBJ2-2; 7 nucleotides line up with TRBD1. The germline V gene encodes CDR1 SQVTM and CDR2 ANQGSEA. Trimming removed 7 bases from V and 2 bases from J; junction bases left unmatched: 10. The CDR3 sequence is 15 residues long.

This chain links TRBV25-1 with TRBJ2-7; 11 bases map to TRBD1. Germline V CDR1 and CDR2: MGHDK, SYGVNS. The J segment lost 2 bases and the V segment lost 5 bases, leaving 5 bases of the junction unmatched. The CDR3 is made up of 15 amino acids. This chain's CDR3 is CASSKGQGDTYEQYF. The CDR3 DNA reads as TGTGCCAGCAGTAAGGGACAGGGGGATACCTACGAGCAGTACTTC.

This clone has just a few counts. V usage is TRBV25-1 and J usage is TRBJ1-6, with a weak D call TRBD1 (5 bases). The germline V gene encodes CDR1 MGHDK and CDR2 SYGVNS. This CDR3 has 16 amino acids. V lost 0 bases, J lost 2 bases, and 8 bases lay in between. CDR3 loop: CASSEYRGAYNSPLHF. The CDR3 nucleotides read TGTGCCAGCAGTGAATATAGGGGCGCCTATAATTCACCCCTCCACTTT.

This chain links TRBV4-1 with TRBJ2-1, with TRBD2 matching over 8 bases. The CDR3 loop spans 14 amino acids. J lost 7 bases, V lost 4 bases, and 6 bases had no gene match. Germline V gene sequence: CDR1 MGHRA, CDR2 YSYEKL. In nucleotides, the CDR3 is TGCGCCAGCAGCCTCGGACTAGCCCGTAATGAGCAGTTCTTC. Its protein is CASSLGLARNEQFF.

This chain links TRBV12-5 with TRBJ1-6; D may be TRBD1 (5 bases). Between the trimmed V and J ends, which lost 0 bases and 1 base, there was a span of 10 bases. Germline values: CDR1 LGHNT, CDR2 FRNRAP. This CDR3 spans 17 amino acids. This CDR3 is CASGLVLRGSYNSPLHF. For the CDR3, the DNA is TGTGCTAGTGGTTTGGTACTTAGGGGTTCCTATAATTCACCCCTCCACTTT.

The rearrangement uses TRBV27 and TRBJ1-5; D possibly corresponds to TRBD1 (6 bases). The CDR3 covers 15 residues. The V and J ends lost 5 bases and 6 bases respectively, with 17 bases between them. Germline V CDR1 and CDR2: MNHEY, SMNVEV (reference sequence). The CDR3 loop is CASSKRTALGQPQHF. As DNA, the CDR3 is TGTGCCAGCAGTAAACGGACAGCCTTGGGTCAGCCCCAGCATTTT.

The CDR3 is CASSLYRGPTGELFF. CDR3 nucleotides: TGTGCCAGCAGTTTGTACAGGGGGCCCACCGGGGAGCTGTTTTTT. This rearrangement joins TRBV27 to TRBJ2-2; 9 nucleotides agree with TRBD1. CDR3 length equals 15 residues. Germline assignment: CDR1 MNHEY and CDR2 SMNVEV (reference sequence). V lost 3 bases, J lost 4 bases, and 3 bases stayed unmatched.

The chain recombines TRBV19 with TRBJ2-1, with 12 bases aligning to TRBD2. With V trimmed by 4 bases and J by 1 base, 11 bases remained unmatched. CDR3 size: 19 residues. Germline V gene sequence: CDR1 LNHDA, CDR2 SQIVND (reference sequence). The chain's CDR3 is CASSTDRASGRVSYNEQFF. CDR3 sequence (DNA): TGTGCCAGTAGTACCGACAGGGCTAGCGGGAGGGTATCCTACAATGAGCAGTTCTTC.

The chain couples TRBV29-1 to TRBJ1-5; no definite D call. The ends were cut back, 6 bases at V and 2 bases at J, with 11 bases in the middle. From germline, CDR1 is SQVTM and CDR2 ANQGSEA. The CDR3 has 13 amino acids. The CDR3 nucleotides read TGCAGCGTGGGCCAGGAGGGCAATCAGCCCCAGCATTTT. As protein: CSVGQEGNQPQHF. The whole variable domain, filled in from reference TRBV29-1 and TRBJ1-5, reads SAVISQKPSRDICQRGTSLTIQCQVDSQVTMMFWYRQQPGQSLTLIATANQGSEATYESGFVIDKFPISRPNLTFSTLTVSNMSPEDSSIYLCSVGQEGNQPQHFGDGTRLSIL.

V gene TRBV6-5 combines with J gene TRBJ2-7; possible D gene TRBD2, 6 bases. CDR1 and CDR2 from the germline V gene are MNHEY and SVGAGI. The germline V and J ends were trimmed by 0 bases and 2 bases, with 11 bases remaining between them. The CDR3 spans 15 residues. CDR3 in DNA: TGTGCCAGCAGTTACTCTGGGGGGTCAACCTACGAGCAGTACTTC. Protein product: CASSYSGGSTYEQYF.

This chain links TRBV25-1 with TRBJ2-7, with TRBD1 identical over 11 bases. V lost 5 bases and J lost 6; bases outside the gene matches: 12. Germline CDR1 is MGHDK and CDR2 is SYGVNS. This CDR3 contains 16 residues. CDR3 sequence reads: CASSRHLGQGESEQYF. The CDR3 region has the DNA TGTGCCAGCAGTCGTCATCTGGGACAGGGGGAGAGCGAGCAGTACTTC.

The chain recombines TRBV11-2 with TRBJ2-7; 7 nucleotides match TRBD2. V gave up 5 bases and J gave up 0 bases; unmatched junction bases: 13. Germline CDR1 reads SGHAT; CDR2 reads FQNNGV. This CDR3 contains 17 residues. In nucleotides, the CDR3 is TGTGCCAGCAGCGTTCCGGGACTACATTTGAGCTCCTACGAGCAGTACTTC. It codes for CASSVPGLHLSSYEQYF. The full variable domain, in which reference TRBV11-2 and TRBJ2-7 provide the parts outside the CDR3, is EAGVAQSPRYKIIEKRQSVAFWCNPISGHATLYWYQQILGQGPKLLIQFQNNGVVDDSQLPKDRFSAERLKGVDSTLKIQPAKLEDSAVYLCASSVPGLHLSSYEQYFGPGTRLTVT.

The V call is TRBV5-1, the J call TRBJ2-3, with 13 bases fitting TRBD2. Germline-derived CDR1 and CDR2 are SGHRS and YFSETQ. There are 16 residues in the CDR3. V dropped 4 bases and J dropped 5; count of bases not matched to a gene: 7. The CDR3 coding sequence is TGCGCCAGCAGCACCGGGACTAGCGGGGTTCTAGATACGCAGTATTTT. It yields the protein CASSTGTSGVLDTQYF.

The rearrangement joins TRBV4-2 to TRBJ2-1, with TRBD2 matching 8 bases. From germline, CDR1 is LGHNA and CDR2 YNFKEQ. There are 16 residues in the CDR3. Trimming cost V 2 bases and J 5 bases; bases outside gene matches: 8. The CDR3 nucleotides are TGTGCCAGCAGCCAATTCGGGGAGCGGGAGAACAATGAGCAGTTCTTC. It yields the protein CASSQFGERENNEQFF.

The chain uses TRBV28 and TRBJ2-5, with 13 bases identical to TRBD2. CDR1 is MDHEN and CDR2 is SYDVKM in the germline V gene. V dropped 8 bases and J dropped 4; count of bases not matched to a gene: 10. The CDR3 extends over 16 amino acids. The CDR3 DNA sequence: TGTGCCAGCCTAGACGGACTAGCGGGAGTAGGAGAGACCCAGTACTTC. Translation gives CASLDGLAGVGETQYF.

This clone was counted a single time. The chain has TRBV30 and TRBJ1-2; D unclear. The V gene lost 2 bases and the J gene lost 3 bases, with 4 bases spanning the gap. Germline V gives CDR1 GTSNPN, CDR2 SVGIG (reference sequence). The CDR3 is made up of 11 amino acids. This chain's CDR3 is CAWSSYYGYTF. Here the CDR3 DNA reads TGTGCCTGGAGTAGCTACTATGGCTACACCTTC. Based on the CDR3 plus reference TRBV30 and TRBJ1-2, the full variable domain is SQTIHQWPATLVQPVGSPLSLECTVEGTSNPNLYWYRQAAGRGLQLLFYSVGIGQISSEVPQNLSASRPQDRQFILSSKKLLLSDSGFYLCAWSSYYGYTFGSGTRLTVV.

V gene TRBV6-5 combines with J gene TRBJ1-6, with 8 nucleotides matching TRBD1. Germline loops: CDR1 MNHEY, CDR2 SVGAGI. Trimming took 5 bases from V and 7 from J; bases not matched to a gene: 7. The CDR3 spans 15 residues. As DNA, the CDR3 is TGTGCCAGCAGTCTCAACGACAGGGGAAATTCACCCCTCCACTTT. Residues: CASSLNDRGNSPLHF.

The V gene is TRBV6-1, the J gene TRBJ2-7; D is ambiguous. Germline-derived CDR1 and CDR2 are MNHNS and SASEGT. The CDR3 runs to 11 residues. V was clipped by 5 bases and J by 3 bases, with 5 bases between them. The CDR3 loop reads CASSRFYEQYF. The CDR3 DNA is TGTGCCAGCAGTCGGTTCTACGAGCAGTACTTC.

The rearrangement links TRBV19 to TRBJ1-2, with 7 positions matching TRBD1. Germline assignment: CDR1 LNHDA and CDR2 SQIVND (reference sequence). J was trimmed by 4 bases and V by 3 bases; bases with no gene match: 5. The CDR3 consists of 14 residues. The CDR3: CASSIVQGLYGYTF. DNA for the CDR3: TGTGCCAGTAGTATCGTACAGGGGCTCTATGGCTACACCTTC.

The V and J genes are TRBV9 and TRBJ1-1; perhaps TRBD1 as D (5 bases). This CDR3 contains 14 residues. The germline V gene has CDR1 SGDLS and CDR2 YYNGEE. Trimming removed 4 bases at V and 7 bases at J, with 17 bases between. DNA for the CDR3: TGTGCCAGCAGCCCCCGGGGCGGGGAGAATGAAGCTTTCTTT. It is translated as CASSPRGGENEAFF.

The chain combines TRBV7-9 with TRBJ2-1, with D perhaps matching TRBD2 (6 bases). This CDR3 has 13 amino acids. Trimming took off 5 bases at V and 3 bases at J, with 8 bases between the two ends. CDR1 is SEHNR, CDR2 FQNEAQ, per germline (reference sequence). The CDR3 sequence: CASSPGVYNEQFF. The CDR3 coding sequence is TGTGCCAGCAGCCCGGGGGTCTACAATGAGCAGTTCTTC.

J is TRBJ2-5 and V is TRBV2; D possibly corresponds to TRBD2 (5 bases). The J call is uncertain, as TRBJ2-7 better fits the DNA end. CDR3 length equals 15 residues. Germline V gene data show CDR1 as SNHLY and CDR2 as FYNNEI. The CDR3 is CASSEGLGAGVEQYF. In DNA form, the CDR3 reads TGTGCCAGCAGTGAAGGTCTCGGCGCCGGGGTCGAGCAGTACTTC.

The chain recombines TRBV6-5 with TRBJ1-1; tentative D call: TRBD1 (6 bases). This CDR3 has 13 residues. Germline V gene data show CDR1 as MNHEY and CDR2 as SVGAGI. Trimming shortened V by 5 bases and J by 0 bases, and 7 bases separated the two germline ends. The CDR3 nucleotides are TGTGCCAGCAGTGGACAGATGAACACTGAAGCTTTCTTT. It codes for CASSGQMNTEAFF.

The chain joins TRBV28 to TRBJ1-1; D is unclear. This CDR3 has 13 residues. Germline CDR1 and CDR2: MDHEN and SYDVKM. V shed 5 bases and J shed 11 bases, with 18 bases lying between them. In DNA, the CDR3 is TGTGCCAGCAGTCCAGGACGGCGGGTTGGTGCTTTCTTT. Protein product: CASSPGRRVGAFF. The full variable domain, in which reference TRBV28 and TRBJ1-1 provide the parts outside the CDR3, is DVKVTQSSRYLVKRTGEKVFLECVQDMDHENMFWYRQDPGLGLRLIYFSYDVKMKEKGDIPEGYSVSREKKERFSLILESASTNQTSMYLCASSPGRRVGAFFGQGTRLTVV.

The CDR3 loop reads CASSLGTAYGYTF. The CDR3 nucleotides read TGTGCCAGCAGCTTGGGGACAGCCTATGGCTACACCTTC. This chain links TRBV7-9 with TRBJ1-2; 7 nucleotides line up with TRBD1. This CDR3 comprises 13 residues. V lost 3 bases, J lost 4 bases, and 2 bases stayed unmatched. Germline V gene lookup returns CDR1 SEHNR and CDR2 FQNEAQ (reference sequence). Supplemented by reference TRBV7-9 and TRBJ1-2, the full variable domain reads DTGVSQNPRHKITKRGQNVTFRCDPISEHNRLYWYRQTLGQGPEFLTYFQNEAQLEKSRLLSDRFSAERPKGSFSTLEIQRTEQGDSAMYLCASSLGTAYGYTFGSGTRLTVV.